This T cell receptor beta chain was identified during a study of vaccination and CD4 T cells after COVID-19. At the level of the study: Convalescent patients, SARS-CoV-2 positive by nasal swab PCR, comprised about nine mild cases and one severe case. Cells were stimulated with overlapping spike peptide pools from SARS-CoV-2, HCoV-NL63, HCoV-OC43 and HCoV-229E.

With the Oncomine TCR Beta short-read assay, DNA from cultured CD4+ T cells was sequenced. Each CDR3 protein is one row after TCRdb ran MiXCR on the PCR reads. The data show tens of thousands of distinct CDR3 sequences, with approximately 50% seen just once and about 4.6% held by the top ten. Treatment described: approximately nine-day PBMC culture with coronavirus spike peptide pools or control peptides (ViraFEST assay). Negative selection isolated the CD4+ T cells once the cells had been cultured for about nine days. Regarding the study as a whole: Spike mono-reactivity was shown by 304 of 307 vaccine-specific clones in convalescent patients.

As to this clonotype: The antigen is not known.

Sequenced material: CD4+ T cells from blood, cultured in vitro. The TCR sequence derives from a human donor who had recovered from COVID-19.

CDR3 sequence reads: CAISGGGARETQYF. CDR3 in DNA: TGTGCCATCTCCGGCGGGGGGGCCCGAGAGACCCAGTACTTC. V is TRBV24-1 and J is TRBJ2-5, with 9 nucleotides matching TRBD2. Losses at the gene ends were 11 bases for V and 4 bases for J; bases not matched to a gene: 10. Germline values: CDR1 KGHDR, CDR2 SFDVKD. There are 14 residues in the CDR3.